The 23 T cell receptor beta chains below come from one sample, sequenced in a study of blood T cell repertoires in COVID-19. Assay: immunoSEQ multiplex PCR; the TCRdb copy retains only in-frame clones and omits some. The sample records 120,000 or so clones, around 87% being singletons. Sequences were obtained from peripheral blood. Receptors were obtained from a man aged 50 or older with acute or convalescent COVID-19.

The chain recombines TRBV3-1 (or the pseudogene TRBV3-2) with TRBJ1-6; D is possibly TRBD1 (5 bases). The CDR3 extends over 16 amino acids. V was cut by 5 bases and J by 0 bases, with 11 bases left in between. Germline values: CDR1 LGHDT, CDR2 YNNKEL (reference sequence). As DNA, the CDR3 is TGTGCCAGCAGCAATTGGGGCAGCTCCTATAATTCACCCCTCCACTTT. It specifies CASSNWGSSYNSPLHF.

The rearrangement uses TRBV5-4 and TRBJ2-7; possibly TRBD2 for D (5 bases). The CDR3 runs to 13 residues. V lost 4 bases to trimming and J lost 5 bases, with 13 bases between them. Germline CDR1 SGHNT, CDR2 YYREEE (reference sequence). The CDR3 nucleotides are TGTGCCAGCAGCAAACCGCCCGGGGACGAGCAGTACTTC. This translates into CASSKPPGDEQYF.

A few counts support this clone. V is TRBV7-8 and J is TRBJ2-1, with 7 bases identical to TRBD1. Trimming at V came to 3 bases and at J to 5 bases, leaving 1 base not matched to a gene. The CDR3 totals 13 residues. Per germline, CDR1 SGHVS and CDR2 FQNEAQ. The chain's CDR3 is CASSLDRNNEQFF. In DNA form, the CDR3 reads TGTGCCAGCAGCTTGGACAGGAACAATGAGCAGTTCTTC.

CDR3 bases: TGTGCCAGCAGTTTCTCAGAGACCCAGTACTTC. This sequence encodes CASSFSETQYF. The chain employs TRBV12-3 or TRBV12-4 and TRBJ2-5; D is ambiguous. V was trimmed by 3 bases and J by 4 bases, leaving 3 bases between them. The CDR3 runs 11 residues.

The table lists this clone with a count of one. The V gene is TRBV3-1 (or the pseudogene TRBV3-2), the J gene TRBJ2-7; 10 bases align to TRBD2. Trimming cost V 4 bases and J 10 bases; bases outside gene matches: 7. This CDR3 is 13 amino acids long. The germline CDR1 and CDR2 sequences are LGHDT and YNNKEL (reference sequence). The CDR3 coding sequence is TGTGCCAGCAGCCCGAACCTAGCGGGAGTTCAGTACTTC. Translation: CASSPNLAGVQYF.

This clone was picked up a small number of times. The chain combines TRBV12-5 with TRBJ2-5; 10 bases match TRBD1. Losses at the gene ends were 4 bases for V and 4 bases for J; bases not matched to a gene: 6. Germline CDR1 reads LGHNT; CDR2 reads FRNRAP. The CDR3 runs 15 residues. The CDR3 loop is CASGSGTGDRETQYF. Here the CDR3 DNA reads TGTGCTAGTGGTTCCGGGACAGGGGATCGAGAGACCCAGTACTTC.

The chain carries TRBV4-1 and TRBJ1-1; 9 positions match TRBD1. Unmatched junction bases numbered 8, after V lost 4 bases and J lost 5 bases. The germline V gene has CDR1 MGHRA and CDR2 YSYEKL. The CDR3 is 15 amino acids. CDR3 amino acids: CASSLQGAQGTEAFF. CDR3 nucleotides: TGCGCCAGCAGCCTACAGGGGGCGCAGGGAACTGAAGCTTTCTTT.

This clone was observed a few times. This sequence joins TRBV3-1 (or the pseudogene TRBV3-2) and TRBJ2-3, with TRBD2 matching 8 bases. The junction had 7 bases not matched to a gene; V was cut back by 7 bases and J by 4 bases. Germline V lookup: CDR1 LGHDT, CDR2 YNNKEL (reference sequence). The CDR3 sequence is 14 residues long. The DNA of the CDR3 is TGTGCCAGCACCCTGGGACTAGGCGCAGATACGCAGTATTTT. Protein: CASTLGLGADTQYF.

The rearrangement uses TRBV12-5 and TRBJ2-7; weak D call: TRBD1 (6 bases). Per the germline V gene, CDR1 is LGHNT and CDR2 is FRNRAP. The CDR3 loop spans 13 amino acids. The V gene lost 3 bases and the J gene lost 6 bases, with 12 bases spanning the gap. CDR3: CASGFVTGSEQYF. The CDR3 DNA follows: TGTGCTAGTGGTTTTGTGACAGGTTCCGAGCAGTACTTC.

CDR3 nucleotide sequence: TGTGCCAGCAGACTGACTAGCGGGATCTCCTACGAGCAGTACTTC. Protein: CASRLTSGISYEQYF. J is TRBJ2-7 and V is TRBV6-6; 11 nucleotides match TRBD2. The CDR3 sequence is 15 residues long. Trimming took 6 bases from V and 0 from J; bases not matched to a gene: 4. Germline V CDR1 and CDR2: MNHNY, SVGAGI (reference sequence).

The chain has TRBV19 and TRBJ2-7; D is uncertain. Trimming shortened V by 3 bases and J by 0 bases, and 12 bases separated the two germline ends. There are 15 residues in the CDR3. The germline V gene encodes CDR1 LNHDA and CDR2 SQIVND (reference sequence). The CDR3 DNA sequence: TGTGCCAGTAGTATTAACAGATGGGCCTCCTACGAGCAGTACTTC. Its protein product is CASSINRWASYEQYF.

The J gene is TRBJ1-3, the V gene TRBV6-6; 7 bases are a match to TRBD1. The length of the CDR3 is 15 residues. The trim removed 6 bases at V and 1 base at J, leaving 6 bases unmatched. Germline V gene sequence: CDR1 MNHNY, CDR2 SVGAGI (reference sequence). CDR3 region: CASRRPGGSGNTIYF. The DNA of the CDR3 is TGTGCCAGCAGGCGTCCAGGGGGATCTGGAAACACCATATATTTT.

This clone was counted a single time. The chain has TRBV14 and TRBJ1-5; 8 positions match TRBD1. CDR3 size: 15 residues. Germline lookup yields CDR1 SGHDN and CDR2 FVKESK. The junction had 8 bases not matched to a gene; V was cut back by 4 bases and J by 6 bases. Here the CDR3 DNA reads TGTGCCAGCAGCCGCGTATCGACAGGGGTTCAGCCCCAGCATTTT. As protein: CASSRVSTGVQPQHF.

This clone was observed once. In DNA form, the CDR3 reads TGTGCCAGCAGTTACCGGGGGGGGTCCCACGAGCAGTACTTC. It translates to CASSYRGGSHEQYF. The chain uses TRBV6-2 or TRBV6-3 and TRBJ2-7, with TRBD2 matching over 8 bases. The CDR3 totals 14 residues. V shed 2 bases, J shed 5 bases, and the junction held 5 bases outside the gene matches. The germline gives CDR1 MNHEY, CDR2 SVGEGT.

The chain carries TRBV19 and TRBJ1-2; D is possibly TRBD1 (6 bases). This CDR3 is built from 12 residues. Trimming stripped 9 bases from V and 7 bases from J, with 15 bases between. Germline assignment: CDR1 LNHDA and CDR2 SQIVND (reference sequence). Here the CDR3 reads CASTQGSGGYTF. The CDR3 DNA sequence: TGTGCCAGCACACAGGGATCTGGTGGCTACACCTTC.

The chain is built from TRBV19 and TRBJ2-1, with D uncertain. The CDR3 has 15 amino acids. CDR1 is LNHDA and CDR2 is SQIVND in the germline V gene (reference sequence). V was pared by 1 base and J by 0 bases, with 7 bases between. In DNA, the CDR3 is TGTGCCAGTAGTATAGTTAAGAGCTCCTACAATGAGCAGTTCTTC. This sequence encodes CASSIVKSSYNEQFF.

V and J are TRBV6-5 and TRBJ1-1; D is possibly TRBD1 (5 bases). This CDR3 has 15 amino acids. The V end was cut by 1 base, the J end by 4 bases, with 13 bases between. In germline, CDR1 is MNHEY, CDR2 SVGAGI. The CDR3 region has the DNA TGTGCCAGCAGTTACTTGGGGGGTTGGAGCACTGAAGCTTTCTTT. Its translation: CASSYLGGWSTEAFF.

This rearrangement joins TRBV5-1 to TRBJ2-4; TRBD2 matches 11 bases. In germline, CDR1 is SGHRS, CDR2 YFSETQ. This CDR3 has 16 residues. V was clipped by 3 bases and J by 8 bases; unmatched bases: 10. The CDR3 loop reads CASSSVAGGRSDIQYF. The CDR3 nucleotides read TGCGCCAGCAGCTCCGTAGCGGGAGGGCGGAGTGACATTCAGTACTTC. Supplemented by reference TRBV5-1 and TRBJ2-4, the full variable domain reads KAGVTQTPRYLIKTRGQQVTLSCSPISGHRSVSWYQQTPGQGLQFLFEYFSETQRNKGNFPGRFSGRQFSNSRSEMNVSTLELGDSALYLCASSSVAGGRSDIQYFGAGTRLSVL.

This chain joins TRBV18 and TRBJ2-6; 8 nucleotides match TRBD1. The length of the CDR3 is 19 residues. With V trimmed by 6 bases and J by 0 bases, 13 bases remained unmatched. Germline lookup yields CDR1 KGHSH and CDR2 LQKENI. The CDR3 coding sequence is TGTGCCAGCTCCCCGGTTGGACAGGGACGCAGCTCTGGGGCCAACGTCCTGACTTTC. The encoded protein is CASSPVGQGRSSGANVLTF.

The V gene is TRBV4-2, the J gene TRBJ1-3, with D possibly being TRBD1 (6 bases). Between the trimmed V and J ends, which lost 2 bases and 3 bases, there was a span of 17 bases. Germline V lookup: CDR1 LGHNA, CDR2 YNFKEQ. The CDR3 consists of 17 residues. The CDR3 DNA follows: TGTGCCAGCAGCCAATCGATTCTACAGGGTGGTGGAAACACCATATATTTT. Its protein is CASSQSILQGGGNTIYF.

The CDR3 DNA sequence: TGCAGCGTTGTTTCGACAGGGACCGGGGATACGCAGTATTTT. As protein: CSVVSTGTGDTQYF. The chain uses TRBV29-1 and TRBJ2-3, with 7 bases identical to TRBD1. Germline V gene data show CDR1 as SQVTM and CDR2 as ANQGSEA. This CDR3 spans 14 amino acids. The J segment lost 6 bases and the V segment lost 4 bases, leaving 10 bases of the junction unmatched.

The chain employs TRBV27 and TRBJ1-2; D is possibly TRBD1 (5 bases). The V and J ends lost 3 bases and 6 bases respectively, with 11 bases between them. Germline V CDR1 and CDR2: MNHEY, SMNVEV (reference sequence). This CDR3 region has 13 residues. DNA of the CDR3: TGTGCCAGCAGTTTCAGGGAGGGGCATGGCTACACCTTC. Its protein product is CASSFREGHGYTF.

The chain carries TRBV12-3 or TRBV12-4 and TRBJ2-2, with D unclear. This CDR3 is 12 amino acids long. V lost 7 bases and J 6 bases, leaving 9 bases between the germline ends. The CDR3 is CASIAPAGELFF. DNA for the CDR3: TGTGCCAGCATCGCTCCGGCCGGGGAGCTGTTTTTT.